Listed here are 22 T cell receptor beta chains from one sample, sequenced in a study of cytomegalovirus exposure and HLA in healthy donors (dated by TCRdb to 2017 to 2019). Library method: the immunoSEQ multiplex PCR assay. For the multiplex PCR, a mixture combining 60 forward primers for TCR Vbeta segments and 13 reverse primers for TCR Jbeta segments was used. In TCRdb, the immuneACCESS table is reduced to in-frame sequences with V and J assigned. These tables do not hold every clone; where another copy was compared, an unresolved V gene accounts for under half, and the others remain unexplained. This sample is represented by approximately 150,000 clones; around three quarters of them were singletons. Jointly, the top ten make up about 2% of the sample. The sample taken for sequencing was PBMCs. These receptors originate from a woman aged 40 to 55 in good health and CMV-seronegative.

This chain joins TRBV5-4 and TRBJ1-1, with 8 positions matching TRBD1. CDR1 and CDR2 from the germline V gene are SGHNT and YYREEE (reference sequence). CDR3 length: 15 amino acids. V lost 3 bases to trimming and J lost 2 bases; unmatched junction nucleotides: 6. CDR3 sequence: CASSSIGQGNTEAFF. DNA for the CDR3: TGTGCCAGCAGCTCAATTGGACAGGGAAACACTGAAGCTTTCTTT.

The chain employs TRBV29-1 and TRBJ1-1; D gene ambiguous. The CDR3 loop spans 12 amino acids. Germline lookup yields CDR1 SQVTM and CDR2 ANQGSEA. With 4 bases removed from V and 4 bases from J, the gap between germline ends came to 10 bases. CDR3 residues: CSVVVSATEAFF. CDR3 bases: TGCAGCGTTGTAGTGAGTGCCACTGAAGCTTTCTTT.

This clone was counted a few times. The chain is built from TRBV6-1 and TRBJ1-3; no definite D call. The CDR3 contains 15 residues. Germline lookup yields CDR1 MNHNS and CDR2 SASEGT. The V and J ends lost 5 bases and 2 bases respectively, with 13 bases between them. The CDR3 nucleotides read TGTGCCAGCAGTAACCGTGGGAGAACTGGAAACACCATATATTTT. Translating it yields CASSNRGRTGNTIYF.

This clone was found a few times. This chain connects TRBV12-1 to TRBJ1-5; the table gives TRBD1 as D, unverified against the DNA. TRBV12-1 is a pseudogene locus. This CDR3 comprises 13 residues. The CDR3 reads CASSFDRGQPQHF. The CDR3 DNA reads TGTGCCAGCAGCTTTGACAGGGGCCAGCCCCAGCATTTT.

The genes are TRBV10-3 and TRBJ2-5; 8 bases line up with TRBD1. This CDR3 spans 14 amino acids. V was clipped by 8 bases and J by 4 bases; unmatched bases: 9. CDR1 is ENHRY, CDR2 SYGVKD, per germline. CDR3 residues: CAIRRAGGTETQYF. CDR3 nucleotide sequence: TGTGCCATCCGGCGGGCAGGGGGCACAGAGACCCAGTACTTC.

V is TRBV5-6 and J is TRBJ2-1, with TRBD2 matching over 10 bases. The CDR3 runs 18 residues. V was pared by 2 bases and J by 4 bases, with 12 bases of the junction left unmatched. Germline V gives CDR1 SGHDT, CDR2 YYEEEE. This chain's CDR3 is CASSFSDTPTSGYNEQFF. In nucleotides, the CDR3 is TGTGCCAGCAGCTTCTCAGACACCCCGACTAGCGGGTACAATGAGCAGTTCTTC.

This CDR3 is CASRRDSVSTGELFF. DNA of the CDR3: TGTGCCAGCAGAAGGGACTCAGTGAGCACCGGGGAGCTGTTTTTT. The chain links TRBV7-9 to TRBJ2-2, with D tentatively TRBD2 (6 bases). V was pared by 6 bases and J by 4 bases, with 15 bases between. Germline CDR1 reads SEHNR; CDR2 reads FQNEAQ (reference sequence). CDR3 size: 15 residues.

The chain couples TRBV5-6 to TRBJ1-5; no clear D. The CDR3 has 15 residues. The germline V and J ends were trimmed by 1 base and 6 bases, with 14 bases remaining between them. Germline loops: CDR1 SGHDT, CDR2 YYEEEE. CDR3 DNA sequence: TGTGCCAGCAGCTTGACCGAGGGTCGTCCTCAGCCCCAGCATTTT. Protein sequence: CASSLTEGRPQPQHF.

This chain joins TRBV2 and TRBJ2-5; 7 bases agree with TRBD1. Germline CDR1 is SNHLY and CDR2 is FYNNEI. This CDR3 contains 14 residues. The junction had 11 bases not matched to a gene; V was cut back by 10 bases and J by 3 bases. CDR3 amino acids: CATLLGQREETQYF. The CDR3 coding sequence is TGTGCCACCCTTCTGGGACAGAGAGAAGAGACCCAGTACTTC.

The chain employs TRBV27 and TRBJ2-1; D possibly corresponds to TRBD1 (6 bases). CDR3 length equals 12 residues. V dropped 6 bases and J dropped 4 bases, with 7 bases sitting between them. The V gene's germline CDR1 is MNHEY and CDR2 SMNVEV (reference sequence). CDR3 bases: TGTGCCAGCAGAACAGGGTACAATGAGCAGTTCTTC. Translating gives CASRTGYNEQFF.

This rearrangement joins TRBV19 to TRBJ1-1, with D unresolved. This CDR3 has 14 amino acids. V was trimmed by 8 bases and J by 4 bases, leaving 17 bases between them. Germline lookup yields CDR1 LNHDA and CDR2 SQIVND (reference sequence). The CDR3 reads CASGERMGSTEAFF. DNA for the CDR3: TGTGCCAGTGGGGAGCGTATGGGGTCCACTGAAGCTTTCTTT. Filled out from reference TRBV19 and TRBJ1-1, the complete variable domain reads DGGITQSPKYLFRKEGQNVTLSCEQNLNHDAMYWYRQDPGQGLRLIYYSQIVNDFQKGDIAEGYSVSREKKESFPLTVTSAQKNPTAFYLCASGERMGSTEAFFGQGTRLTVV.

This chain uses TRBV30 with TRBJ2-1, with TRBD1 matching over 8 bases. V lost 0 bases, J lost 9 bases, and 4 bases stayed unmatched. Germline lookup yields CDR1 GTSNPN and CDR2 SVGIG (reference sequence). The CDR3 consists of 13 residues. DNA for the CDR3: TGTGCCTGGAGTGTCGGACAGGGAGGTGAGCAGTTCTTC. Amino acid sequence: CAWSVGQGGEQFF.

The J gene is TRBJ2-7, the V gene TRBV5-1, with D maybe TRBD1 (6 bases). CDR1 SGHRS and CDR2 YFSETQ come from the germline V gene. The CDR3 contains 13 residues. Trimming removed 4 bases from V and 3 bases from J, with 11 bases in between. CDR3 amino acids: CASSQPGDYEQYF. The DNA for the CDR3 is TGCGCCAGCAGCCAACCAGGGGACTACGAGCAGTACTTC.

This CDR3 reads CASNFRVGGQPQHF. CDR3 nucleotide sequence: TGTGCCAGCAATTTCAGGGTGGGGGGTCAGCCCCAGCATTTT. The chain joins TRBV2 to TRBJ1-5; D possibly corresponds to TRBD1 (5 bases). Trimming cost V 7 bases and J 6 bases, with 16 bases left between them. Germline CDR1 reads SNHLY; CDR2 reads FYNNEI. The CDR3 is 14 amino acids.

V gene TRBV18 combines with J gene TRBJ2-7; the match to TRBD1 covers 9 bases. The V segment lost 8 bases and the J segment 4 bases; nucleotides outside the gene matches: 12. The CDR3 contains 15 residues. Germline assignment: CDR1 KGHSH and CDR2 LQKENI. DNA for the CDR3: TGTGCCAGCCAAGGACAGGGGACTGGTTCGTACGAGCAGTACTTC. This translates into CASQGQGTGSYEQYF. The full variable domain, its missing parts supplied by reference TRBV18 and TRBJ2-7, is NAGVMQNPRHLVRRRGQEARLRCSPMKGHSHVYWYRQLPEEGLKFMVYLQKENIIDESGMPKERFSAEFPKEGPSILRIQQVVRGDSAAYFCASQGQGTGSYEQYFGPGTRLTVT.

This clone was detected only once. The conserved final phenylalanine or tryptophan is absent from the CDR3, which likely points to a read error. Because the CDR3's place on the DNA is in doubt, the DNA is left out and the CDR3 is given as listed by TCRdb. CDR3 region: CASSPAQGQSVLVI. The chain has TRBV18 and TRBJ1-2; no DNA check was done on the table's D call, TRBD1. The CDR3 has 14 amino acids, counting both end residues. The germline V gene encodes CDR1 KGHSH and CDR2 LQKENI.

This rearrangement joins TRBV6-4 to TRBJ1-2, with D possibly TRBD1 on 5 matching bases. Germline V gives CDR1 MRHNA, CDR2 SNTAGT. Trimming took off 2 bases at V and 2 bases at J, with 15 bases between the two ends. The CDR3 runs 16 residues. DNA for the CDR3: TGTGCCAGCAGTGACACCGCCGAGACAGCCAACTATGGCTACACCTTC. Encoded protein: CASSDTAETANYGYTF.

The chain couples TRBV19 to TRBJ2-1, with TRBD2 matching over 10 bases. Germline assignment: CDR1 LNHDA and CDR2 SQIVND (reference sequence). The CDR3 extends over 15 amino acids. V gave up 8 bases and J gave up 4 bases; unmatched junction bases: 8. CDR3 in DNA: TGTGCCAGTTTAAGCGGGGGGGCCCCATACAATGAGCAGTTCTTC. Its protein product is CASLSGGAPYNEQFF.

The chain recombines TRBV2 with TRBJ2-3; possibly TRBD1 for D (5 bases). The CDR3 loop spans 14 amino acids. The V gene lost 4 bases and the J gene lost 8 bases, with 16 bases spanning the gap. Germline V lookup: CDR1 SNHLY, CDR2 FYNNEI. Here the CDR3 DNA reads TGTGCCAGCAGTGCAGGGATTTCCCCAGGTACGCAGTATTTT. Translating gives CASSAGISPGTQYF.

As regards this clone: Different DNA sequences within this sample yield the same CDR3. The CDR3 here is CASSQGENTEAFF. In DNA, the CDR3 is TGTGCCAGCTCACAGGGAGAGAACACTGAAGCTTTCTTT. The V call is TRBV18, the J call TRBJ1-1; D uncertain. Trimming pared 4 bases from V and 1 base from J, leaving 7 bases between. CDR1 and CDR2 from the germline V gene are KGHSH and LQKENI. The CDR3 sequence is 13 residues long.

The genes are TRBV6-5 and TRBJ1-1; weak D call: TRBD1 (6 bases). The CDR3 extends over 15 amino acids. V shed 0 bases and J shed 0 bases, with 8 bases lying between them. The V gene's germline CDR1 is MNHEY and CDR2 SVGAGI. The CDR3 reads CASSYSGHLNTEAFF. The CDR3 DNA follows: TGTGCCAGCAGTTACTCGGGACACTTGAACACTGAAGCTTTCTTT.

The chain employs TRBV2 and TRBJ1-1, with 8 bases fitting TRBD1. V dropped 8 bases and J dropped 8; count of bases not matched to a gene: 10. Germline values: CDR1 SNHLY, CDR2 FYNNEI. This CDR3 comprises 13 residues. The CDR3 bases are TGTGCCAGCCTGCTCGACAGGGGCCGAGAAGCTTTCTTT. Translation gives CASLLDRGREAFF.